The 4 T cell receptor beta chains below come from one sample, sequenced in a study of OX40 agonist ivuxolimab in advanced cancers. TCRdb's table, derived via immunoSEQ multiplex PCR, lists solely in-frame clones and lacks some. Of approximately 52,000 clones detected, about 82% appear once; the ten largest clones hold 3% to 4%. The sample in question was CD4+ or CD8+ T cells sorted from blood, obtained in a trial of the OX40 agonist ivuxolimab. Receptor source: an adult with an advanced solid tumor such as melanoma, head and neck, liver or kidney cancer.

The gene calls are TRBV4-1 and TRBJ2-7; 9 bases line up with TRBD2. The CDR3 has 19 amino acids. V was clipped by 0 bases and J by 3 bases; unmatched bases: 15. Germline V CDR1 and CDR2: MGHRA, YSYEKL. CDR3 amino acids: CASSQEFLLGTSTLYEQYF. CDR3 bases: TGCGCCAGCAGCCAAGAGTTCCTCCTGGGGACTAGCACCCTCTACGAGCAGTACTTC.

This clone is medium-sized in the sample. The chain combines TRBV6-5 with TRBJ2-1, with 8 nucleotides matching TRBD2. The germline V gene has CDR1 MNHEY and CDR2 SVGAGI. With 6 bases clipped from V and 3 bases from J, the junction kept 7 bases outside the gene matches. This CDR3 contains 15 residues. CDR3 nucleotides: TGTGCCAGCAGGTCCGGGACTAGGGACTACAATGAGCAGTTCTTC. It is translated as CASRSGTRDYNEQFF.

This clone was counted only a few times. This chain links TRBV30 with TRBJ1-2, with D unclear. The germline V and J ends were trimmed by 4 bases and 8 bases, with 14 bases remaining between them. The CDR3 sequence is 12 residues long. CDR1 and CDR2 (germline): GTSNPN, SVGIG (reference sequence). CDR3 in amino acids: CAWMKRVQGYTF. The DNA for the CDR3 is TGTGCCTGGATGAAAAGGGTCCAAGGCTACACCTTC.

This clone appeared a single time. The chain recombines TRBV5-4 with TRBJ1-1, with D possibly TRBD1 on 6 matching bases. This CDR3 spans 15 amino acids. From germline, CDR1 is SGHNT and CDR2 YYREEE (reference sequence). V lost 0 bases and J lost 5, with 14 bases in between. CDR3 nucleotides: TGTGCCAGCAGCTTGGATCAGGGGATTTATACTGAAGCTTTCTTT. Translating it yields CASSLDQGIYTEAFF. Full variable domain (outside the CDR3, taken from reference TRBV5-4 and TRBJ1-1): ETGVTQSPTHLIKTRGQQVTLRCSSQSGHNTVSWYQQALGQGPQFIFQYYREEENGRGNFPPRFSGLQFPNYSSELNVNALELDDSALYLCASSLDQGIYTEAFFGQGTRLTVV.